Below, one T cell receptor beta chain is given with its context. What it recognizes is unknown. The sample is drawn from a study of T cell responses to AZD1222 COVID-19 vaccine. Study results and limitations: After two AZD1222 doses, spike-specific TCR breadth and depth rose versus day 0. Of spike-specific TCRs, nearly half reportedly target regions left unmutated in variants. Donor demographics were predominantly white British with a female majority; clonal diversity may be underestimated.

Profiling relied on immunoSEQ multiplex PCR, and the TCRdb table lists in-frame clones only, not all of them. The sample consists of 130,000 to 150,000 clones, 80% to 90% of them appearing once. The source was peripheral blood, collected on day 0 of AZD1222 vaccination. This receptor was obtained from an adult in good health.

The CDR3 spells CASSSQGWNTEAFF. The CDR3 nucleotides are TGTGCCAGCAGCTCACAGGGTTGGAACACTGAAGCTTTCTTT. V gene TRBV7-6 combines with J gene TRBJ1-1; D perhaps matches TRBD1 (6 bases). The V end was cut by 4 bases, the J end by 1 base, with 10 bases between. The CDR3 is made up of 14 amino acids. Per germline, CDR1 SGHVS and CDR2 FNYEAQ.